Listed here are 17 T cell receptor beta chains from one sample, sequenced in a study of T cell repertoires in ileal Crohn's disease. As for time point: neoterminal ileum biopsy at postoperative endoscopy, about 6 months after surgery. TCRdb's copy holds only in-frame clones and misses some; the assay was immunoSEQ multiplex PCR. This repertoire shows 3,500 to 4,500 clones, 70% to 85% found once; its top ten account for less than 10%. Sequenced input: ileal tissue. These receptor sequences come from an adult with Crohn's disease.

The chain couples TRBV6-4 to TRBJ2-1; 12 bases fit TRBD2. The CDR3 loop spans 15 amino acids. Germline V gene sequence: CDR1 MRHNA, CDR2 SNTAGT. The ends lost 0 bases at V and 7 bases at J; junction bases unmatched: 1. The CDR3: CASSDSTSGSNEQFF. The CDR3 bases are TGTGCCAGCAGTGACTCGACTAGCGGGAGTAATGAGCAGTTCTTC.

This rearrangement joins TRBV9 to TRBJ2-1, with 8 positions matching TRBD2. CDR1 is SGDLS and CDR2 is YYNGEE in the germline V gene. The CDR3 extends over 13 amino acids. Trimming removed 2 bases from V and 8 bases from J; junction bases left unmatched: 3. The CDR3 region is CASSVGLVDEQFF. The CDR3 DNA follows: TGTGCCAGCAGCGTGGGACTAGTCGATGAGCAGTTCTTC.

The genes are TRBV19 and TRBJ1-1, with 7 bases aligning to TRBD1. CDR1 and CDR2 from the germline V gene are LNHDA and SQIVND (reference sequence). V was pared by 8 bases and J by 8 bases, with 8 bases of the junction left unmatched. The CDR3 is made up of 12 amino acids. The CDR3 reads CASSPGQIEAFF. DNA for the CDR3: TGTGCCAGTTCCCCGGGACAGATAGAAGCTTTCTTT.

The CDR3 reads CASSERPASGKTQYF. The CDR3 nucleotides are TGTGCCAGCAGTGAACGTCCGGCTAGCGGGAAGACCCAGTACTTC. This chain links TRBV2 with TRBJ2-5; 9 bases align to TRBD2. The CDR3 loop spans 15 amino acids. Losses at the gene ends were 2 bases for V and 6 bases for J; bases not matched to a gene: 7. Germline-derived CDR1 and CDR2 are SNHLY and FYNNEI.

V and J are TRBV2 and TRBJ2-7; 12 bases fit TRBD2. CDR1 is SNHLY, CDR2 FYNNEI, per germline. Germline trimming cut 10 bases from V and 2 bases from J; bases unmatched to any gene: 6. The CDR3 loop spans 14 amino acids. The CDR3 here is CATRTSGKAYEQYF. CDR3 coding DNA: TGTGCCACTAGGACTAGCGGGAAAGCCTACGAGCAGTACTTC.

In its sample, this clone ranks as large. The chain uses TRBV23-1 and TRBJ2-1, with TRBD1 matching over 7 bases. TRBV23-1 falls under the ORF class, with uncertain function. CDR3 length: 16 amino acids. The V and J ends lost 7 bases and 4 bases, in that order; junction bases with no gene match: 13. The CDR3 region is CASTEYQRDSYNEQFF. CDR3 coding DNA: TGCGCCAGCACCGAATACCAAAGGGACAGTTACAATGAGCAGTTCTTC.

This clone has only a few counts. The chain has TRBV5-8 and TRBJ1-1; 7 bases fit TRBD1. Germline CDR1 reads SGHTS; CDR2 reads YDEGEE. The CDR3 is 16 residues long. Germline trimming cut 3 bases from V and 0 bases from J; bases unmatched to any gene: 8. The CDR3, as DNA: TGTGCCAGCAGCTCCTCCCGGACAGGACTGAACACTGAAGCTTTCTTT. Translation: CASSSSRTGLNTEAFF.

The chain combines TRBV6-5 with TRBJ1-6; D is ambiguous. The CDR3 is 14 residues long. Per the germline V gene, CDR1 is MNHEY and CDR2 is SVGAGI. The V end lost 10 bases, the J end lost 5 bases, and 15 bases lay between the germline ends. CDR3 region: CATSDGINNSPLHF. Written as DNA, the CDR3 is TGTGCCACTTCGGACGGGATTAATAATTCACCCCTCCACTTT.

CDR3: CASSKGGEQYF. CDR3 bases: TGTGCCAGCAGTAAGGGCGGGGAGCAGTACTTC. This chain uses TRBV6-5 with TRBJ2-5; D may be TRBD2 (6 bases). The CDR3 is 11 amino acids. V lost 5 bases, J lost 11 bases, and 12 bases lay in between. Germline V gene data show CDR1 as MNHEY and CDR2 as SVGAGI.

The chain couples TRBV18 to TRBJ2-5; maybe TRBD2 (5 bases). The CDR3 has 14 amino acids. From germline, CDR1 is KGHSH and CDR2 LQKENI. V was clipped by 4 bases and J by 4 bases, with 13 bases between them. The CDR3 DNA reads as TGTGCCAGCTCACAGGGAGAAATAAGAGAGACCCAGTACTTC. This encodes CASSQGEIRETQYF.

The V gene is TRBV30, the J gene TRBJ1-5, with 7 bases lining up with TRBD1. Losses at the gene ends were 0 bases for V and 3 bases for J; bases not matched to a gene: 14. CDR1 and CDR2 from the germline V gene are GTSNPN and SVGIG (reference sequence). This CDR3 region has 18 residues. In DNA, the CDR3 is TGTGCCTGGAGTGTAAACCCCGAGACAGGGCGAATCAATCAGCCCCAGCATTTT. Its translation: CAWSVNPETGRINQPQHF.

The J gene is TRBJ1-5, the V gene TRBV30; 7 nucleotides match TRBD1. Losses at the gene ends were 1 base for V and 2 bases for J; bases not matched to a gene: 2. Germline CDR1 reads GTSNPN; CDR2 reads SVGIG (reference sequence). The CDR3 has 14 residues. This CDR3 reads CAWSGQGGNQPQHF. The DNA of the CDR3 is TGTGCCTGGAGTGGACAGGGAGGCAATCAGCCCCAGCATTTT.

As DNA, the CDR3 is TGTGCCAGCAGTGAGGCTGACTGTGGCTACACCTTC. This encodes CASSEADCGYTF. This sequence joins TRBV2 and TRBJ1-2; D uncertain. V was shortened by 3 bases and J by 7 bases, with 9 bases between the two germline ends. The CDR3 has 12 residues. Germline V gene sequence: CDR1 SNHLY, CDR2 FYNNEI.

V usage is TRBV6-1 and J usage is TRBJ1-4; 8 nucleotides agree with TRBD1. The J segment lost 7 bases and the V segment lost 6 bases, leaving 7 bases of the junction unmatched. The CDR3 runs 14 residues. Germline CDR1 reads MNHNS; CDR2 reads SASEGT. The CDR3 region has the DNA TGTGCCAGCAGACAACGACAGGGGAGTGAAAAACTGTTTTTT. Translation: CASRQRQGSEKLFF.

The chain employs TRBV30 and TRBJ1-6, with 9 nucleotides matching TRBD1. This CDR3 has 14 amino acids. Germline CDR1 reads GTSNPN; CDR2 reads SVGIG (reference sequence). Unmatched junction bases numbered 5, after V lost 2 bases and J lost 9 bases. The chain's CDR3 is CAWSPQGAGSPLHF. The DNA of the CDR3 is TGTGCCTGGAGTCCACAGGGGGCGGGTTCACCCCTCCACTTT.

This sequence joins TRBV19 and TRBJ1-2; D might be TRBD1 (6 bases). Germline CDR1 and CDR2: LNHDA and SQIVND (reference sequence). Between the trimmed V and J ends, which lost 7 bases and 6 bases, there was a span of 24 bases. The CDR3 is made up of 16 amino acids. The CDR3: CASMGGLGAHMDGYTF. In DNA, the CDR3 is TGTGCCAGTATGGGAGGGCTGGGGGCGCATATGGATGGCTACACCTTC.

The chain employs TRBV7-9 and TRBJ1-1, with TRBD1 matching over 7 bases. Losses at the gene ends were 1 base for V and 1 base for J; bases not matched to a gene: 12. The CDR3 has 18 residues. Germline V lookup: CDR1 SEHNR, CDR2 FQNEAQ (reference sequence). CDR3 bases: TGTGCCAGCAGCTTAGATAAAGGGGGCGGCTTACGGAACACTGAAGCTTTCTTT. Encoded protein: CASSLDKGGGLRNTEAFF.